This TCR beta chain was recovered during a study of blood T cell repertoires in COVID-19. Study background: Some COVID-19 samples were acute and others convalescent; all came from the United States, Italy and Spain. Sources were T cells, B-cell-depleted T cells, or PBMCs; the material itself was cDNA or gDNA.

This clone was seen a few times. Participant ages covered about 18 to 90 years across 24 US areas. Method: immunoSEQ multiplex PCR; TCRdb's copy keeps in-frame clones and lacks some. Of some 230,000 clones listed, roughly four fifths are singletons. This clonotype originated in a man in his forties who had recovered from COVID-19. Sequencing used PBMCs or T cells enriched from blood (not recorded which).

CDR3: CASKKRSQGTAYTF. In DNA form, the CDR3 reads TGTGCCAGTAAAAAGAGGAGCCAGGGGACGGCCTACACCTTC. This chain connects TRBV19 to TRBJ1-2; possibly TRBD1 for D (6 bases). Trimming shortened V by 7 bases and J by 10 bases, and 22 bases separated the two germline ends. CDR1 and CDR2 from the germline V gene are LNHDA and SQIVND (reference sequence). The CDR3 loop spans 14 amino acids.